The entry below gives a single T cell receptor (beta chain) sequence along with its context. Original processing notes: Estimation of nucleated cell counts was performed using reference gene primer amplification. The protocol was immunoSEQ multiplex PCR, while the TCRdb copy is restricted to in-frame clones and leaves out a portion. V, J and clone size derive from that table, while D and trimming were established from the DNA sequence. The sample consists of some 300,000 clones, 70% to 90% of them appearing once. V trimming: 6 bases; J trimming: 1 base; junction bases outside the gene matches: 5. The CDR3 covers 15 residues. Germline loops: CDR1 MNHEY, CDR2 SVGEGT. These data are taken from a study of blood T cell repertoires in COVID-19. Whole-study context: Sites across the United States, Italy and Spain contributed samples from acute and convalescent COVID-19. PBMCs, B-cell-depleted T cells, or T cells were the source of the cDNA or gDNA that made up the material.

Seattle's cohort entered during active infection and was followed longitudinally. This chain uses TRBV6-2 or TRBV6-3 with TRBJ1-5, with 8 nucleotides matching TRBD1. This TCR was sampled from a woman in her forties or fifties with COVID-19, enrolled during active disease. Sequenced sample: peripheral blood. The CDR3 nucleotides are TGTGCCAGCAGCTCCGACAGGGGAAGCAATCAGCCCCAGCATTTT. Protein product: CASSSDRGSNQPQHF.